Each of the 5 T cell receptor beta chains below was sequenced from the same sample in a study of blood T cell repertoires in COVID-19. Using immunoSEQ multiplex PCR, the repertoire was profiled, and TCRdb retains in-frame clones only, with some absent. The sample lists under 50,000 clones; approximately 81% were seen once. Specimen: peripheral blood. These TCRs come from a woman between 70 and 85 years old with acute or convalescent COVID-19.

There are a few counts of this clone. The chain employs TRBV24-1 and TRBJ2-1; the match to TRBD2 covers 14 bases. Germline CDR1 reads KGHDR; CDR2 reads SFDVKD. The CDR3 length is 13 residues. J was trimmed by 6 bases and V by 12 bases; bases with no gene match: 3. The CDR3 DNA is TGTGCCTCGGGACTAGCGGGAGTCAATGAGCAGTTCTTC. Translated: CASGLAGVNEQFF.

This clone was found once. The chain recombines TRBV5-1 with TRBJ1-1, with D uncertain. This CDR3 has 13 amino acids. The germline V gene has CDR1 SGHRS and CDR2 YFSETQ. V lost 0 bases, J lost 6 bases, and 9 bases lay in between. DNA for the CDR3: TGCGCCAGCAGCTTGGAAGTAACATCTGAAGCTTTCTTT. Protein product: CASSLEVTSEAFF.

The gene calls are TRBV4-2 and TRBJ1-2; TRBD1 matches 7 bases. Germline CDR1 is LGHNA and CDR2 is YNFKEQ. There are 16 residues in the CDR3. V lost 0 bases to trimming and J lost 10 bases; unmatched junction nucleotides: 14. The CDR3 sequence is CASSQDGGDSTAPYTF. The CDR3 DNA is TGTGCCAGCAGCCAAGACGGGGGGGACAGTACCGCCCCCTACACCTTC.

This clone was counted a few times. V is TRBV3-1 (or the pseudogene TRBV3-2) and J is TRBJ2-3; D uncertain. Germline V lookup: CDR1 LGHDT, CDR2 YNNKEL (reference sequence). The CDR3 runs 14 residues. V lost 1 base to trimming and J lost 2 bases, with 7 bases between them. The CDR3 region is CASSQVYFTDTQYF. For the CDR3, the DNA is TGTGCCAGCAGCCAAGTATATTTCACAGATACGCAGTATTTT.

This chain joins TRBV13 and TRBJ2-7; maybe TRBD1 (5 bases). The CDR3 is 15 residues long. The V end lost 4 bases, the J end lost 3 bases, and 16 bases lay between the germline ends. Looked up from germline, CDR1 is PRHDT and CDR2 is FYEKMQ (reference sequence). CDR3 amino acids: CASSSIQSQGYEQYF. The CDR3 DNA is TGTGCCAGCAGCTCGATCCAGTCCCAGGGCTACGAGCAGTACTTC.